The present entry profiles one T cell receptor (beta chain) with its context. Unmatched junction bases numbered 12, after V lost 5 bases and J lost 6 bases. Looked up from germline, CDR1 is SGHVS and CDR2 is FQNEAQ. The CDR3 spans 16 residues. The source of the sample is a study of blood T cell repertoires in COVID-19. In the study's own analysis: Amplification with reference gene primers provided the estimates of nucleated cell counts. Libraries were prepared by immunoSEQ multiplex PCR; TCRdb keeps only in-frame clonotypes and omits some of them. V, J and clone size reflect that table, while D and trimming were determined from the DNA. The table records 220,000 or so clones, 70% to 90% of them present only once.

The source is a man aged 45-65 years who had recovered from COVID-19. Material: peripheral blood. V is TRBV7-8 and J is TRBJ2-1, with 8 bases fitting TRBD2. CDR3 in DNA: TGTGCCAGCAGCCCTCGGACTACCGGGACTAGCAATGAGCAGTTCTTC. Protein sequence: CASSPRTTGTSNEQFF.